A single sample is the source of the 27 T cell receptor beta chains below, sequenced in a study of control samples from healthy donors and cancer patients. Here immunoSEQ multiplex PCR was the method, and the copy in TCRdb shows in-frame clones only, minus some. The table has roughly 26,000 clones, 75% to 85% seen once. Specimen: PBMCs. The receptors originated from a woman aged 55-69 years with head and neck cancer.

The V call is TRBV9, the J call TRBJ2-4; D unresolved. CDR1 is SGDLS, CDR2 YYNGEE, per germline. This CDR3 is 13 amino acids long. V was shortened by 0 bases and J by 6 bases, with 7 bases between the two germline ends. In nucleotides, the CDR3 is TGTGCCAGCAGCGTAGACTCAGCAAACATTCAGTACTTC. This encodes CASSVDSANIQYF.

The V call is TRBV5-8, the J call TRBJ1-1, with TRBD1 as a possible D gene (6 bases). Germline V gene sequence: CDR1 SGHTS, CDR2 YDEGEE. The ends were cut back, 1 base at V and 6 bases at J, with 19 bases in the middle. The CDR3 consists of 16 residues. CDR3 DNA sequence: TGTGCCAGCAGCTTGATTGGTGGCAGGGGAGGGTCTGAAGCTTTCTTT. It is translated as CASSLIGGRGGSEAFF.

This clone has a handful of counts. The rearrangement links TRBV3-1 (or the pseudogene TRBV3-2) to TRBJ2-2, with unresolved D. CDR1 and CDR2 (germline): LGHDT, YNNKEL (reference sequence). With 3 bases removed from V and 5 bases from J, the gap between germline ends came to 16 bases. The CDR3 has 16 residues. This CDR3 reads CASSHHQKAATGELFF. CDR3 bases: TGTGCCAGCAGCCATCATCAGAAGGCAGCGACCGGGGAGCTGTTTTTT.

This chain links TRBV19 with TRBJ1-1, with 8 positions matching TRBD1. The trim removed 9 bases at V and 0 bases at J, leaving 12 bases unmatched. There are 16 residues in the CDR3. The germline V gene encodes CDR1 LNHDA and CDR2 SQIVND (reference sequence). CDR3 nucleotide sequence: TGTGCCAGCGGAGGACAGGGAGGTATAATGAACACTGAAGCTTTCTTT. It translates to CASGGQGGIMNTEAFF.

This chain's CDR3 is CASSYSTGEASGYTF. CDR3 DNA sequence: TGTGCCAGCAGTTACTCGACAGGGGAGGCGAGCGGCTACACCTTC. The chain couples TRBV6-6 to TRBJ1-2, with 8 positions matching TRBD1. V dropped 0 bases and J dropped 8; count of bases not matched to a gene: 8. CDR3 length equals 15 residues. The germline CDR1 and CDR2 sequences are MNHNY and SVGAGI (reference sequence).

The chain carries TRBV7-2 and TRBJ1-6; 7 positions agree with TRBD1. From germline, CDR1 is SGHTA and CDR2 FQGNSA. V shed 4 bases and J 5 bases; nucleotides not matched to a gene: 2. The CDR3 sequence is 14 residues long. DNA for the CDR3: TGTGCCAGCAGCTCTACAGGGGATAATTCACCCCTCCACTTT. Translated, it gives CASSSTGDNSPLHF.

CDR3 sequence reads: CASSEQRTGWNTEAFF. The CDR3, as DNA: TGTGCCAGCAGTGAACAGAGGACAGGGTGGAACACTGAAGCTTTCTTT. The chain has TRBV6-1 and TRBJ1-1; 8 bases match TRBD1. In germline, CDR1 is MNHNS, CDR2 SASEGT. V dropped 2 bases and J dropped 1; count of bases not matched to a gene: 6. This CDR3 has 16 residues.

The V gene is TRBV5-1, the J gene TRBJ2-7, with D perhaps TRBD1 or TRBD2 (5 bases each). The CDR3 runs 14 residues. The V end lost 4 bases, the J end lost 5 bases, and 16 bases lay between the germline ends. The germline gives CDR1 SGHRS, CDR2 YFSETQ. CDR3 nucleotide sequence: TGCGCCAGCAGCCTAGGGACCCTCCGGGACGAGCAGTACTTC. It codes for CASSLGTLRDEQYF.

In nucleotides, the CDR3 is TGCGCCAGCAGCCGTTGGGGGACTGTTGGGGACATTCAGTACTTC. It yields the protein CASSRWGTVGDIQYF. The rearrangement joins TRBV4-3 to TRBJ2-4; a possible D gene is TRBD2 (6 bases). Trimming took 4 bases from V and 8 from J, leaving 18 bases between them. Germline CDR1 LGHNA, CDR2 YSLEER. This CDR3 is 15 amino acids long.

V is TRBV11-3 and J is TRBJ1-2; D call uncertain. Trimming pared 0 bases from V and 5 bases from J, leaving 7 bases between. Germline V CDR1 and CDR2: SGHNT, YENEEA. This CDR3 is 13 amino acids long. CDR3 in amino acids: CASSLDGRYGYTF. The CDR3 DNA is TGTGCCAGCAGCTTAGACGGGCGGTATGGCTACACCTTC.

This chain connects TRBV13 to TRBJ1-1; D is unclear. The length of the CDR3 is 14 residues. Germline CDR1 reads PRHDT; CDR2 reads FYEKMQ (reference sequence). V lost 5 bases to trimming and J lost 1 base, with 11 bases between them. The CDR3, as DNA: TGTGCCAGCAGCCCGGACCTAAGGAACACTGAAGCTTTCTTT. Translated, it gives CASSPDLRNTEAFF. The full variable domain, completed using reference TRBV13 and TRBJ1-1, is AAGVIQSPRHLIKEKRETATLKCYPIPRHDTVYWYQQGPGQDPQFLISFYEKMQSDKGSIPDRFSAQQFSDYHSELNMSSLELGDSALYFCASSPDLRNTEAFFGQGTRLTVV.

The V gene is TRBV30, the J gene TRBJ1-1; no firm D call. The CDR3 spans 12 residues. V gave up 7 bases and J gave up 1 base, with 10 bases separating them. CDR1 and CDR2 from the germline V gene are GTSNPN and SVGIG (reference sequence). CDR3 DNA sequence: TGTGCCTTCACATGGGGGAACACTGAAGCTTTCTTT. Its protein is CAFTWGNTEAFF.

The chain has TRBV5-1 and TRBJ1-4; 11 positions match TRBD1. This CDR3 spans 15 amino acids. CDR1 SGHRS and CDR2 YFSETQ come from the germline V gene. J lost 4 bases, V lost 4 bases, and 3 bases had no gene match. The CDR3 protein is CASSPGTGGNEKLFF. The CDR3 DNA reads as TGCGCCAGCAGCCCTGGGACAGGGGGTAATGAAAAACTGTTTTTT.

V and J are TRBV19 and TRBJ2-7; D unresolved. Germline lookup yields CDR1 LNHDA and CDR2 SQIVND (reference sequence). CDR3 size: 13 residues. The V gene lost 6 bases and the J gene lost 6 bases, with 15 bases spanning the gap. The CDR3 DNA reads TGTGCCAGTAGCCCCTCCGGCCTCCGCGAGCAGTACTTC. It encodes CASSPSGLREQYF.

This clone was detected only a few times. J is TRBJ1-2 and V is TRBV7-9; D might be TRBD1 (6 bases). Germline V gives CDR1 SEHNR, CDR2 FQNEAQ (reference sequence). The V end lost 7 bases, the J end lost 5 bases, and 17 bases lay between the germline ends. The CDR3 has 14 residues. The CDR3 here is CASTRTEQLYGYTF. The CDR3 DNA is TGTGCCAGCACCCGGACAGAGCAACTATATGGCTACACCTTC. The entire variable domain, with the rest obtained from reference TRBV7-9 and TRBJ1-2, is as follows: DTGVSQNPRHKITKRGQNVTFRCDPISEHNRLYWYRQTLGQGPEFLTYFQNEAQLEKSRLLSDRFSAERPKGSFSTLEIQRTEQGDSAMYLCASTRTEQLYGYTFGSGTRLTVV.

The CDR3 region has the DNA TGTGCCAGCAGCTTAGCGCAAGGGGTAACTGAAGCTTTCTTT. Its translation is CASSLAQGVTEAFF. The rearrangement joins TRBV7-9 to TRBJ1-1; D is possibly TRBD1 (5 bases). Germline V gives CDR1 SEHNR, CDR2 FQNEAQ (reference sequence). The ends were cut back, 0 bases at V and 5 bases at J, with 10 bases in the middle. The CDR3 spans 14 residues.

The chain is built from TRBV7-6 and TRBJ2-7; the match to TRBD1 covers 9 bases. CDR1 and CDR2 from the germline V gene are SGHVS and FNYEAQ. The CDR3 is 13 residues long. Trimming at V came to 5 bases and at J to 5 bases, leaving 4 bases not matched to a gene. The CDR3 region has the DNA TGTGCCAGCAGCACCCGGGACAGGGACGAGCAGTACTTC. It specifies CASSTRDRDEQYF.

The table lists this clone with a few counts. The chain joins TRBV6-5 to TRBJ1-1; TRBD1 might be the D (6 bases). CDR1 and CDR2 from the germline V gene are MNHEY and SVGAGI. Trimming removed 3 bases at V and 3 bases at J, with 11 bases between. The CDR3 contains 14 residues. The CDR3: CASSYGDMDTEAFF. As DNA, the CDR3 is TGTGCCAGCAGTTATGGGGACATGGACACTGAAGCTTTCTTT.

This chain connects TRBV20-1 to TRBJ1-1; D unclear. Trimming stripped 3 bases from V and 4 bases from J, with 9 bases between. The CDR3 covers 12 residues. CDR1 is DFQATT, CDR2 SNEGSKA, per germline (reference sequence). The CDR3 loop reads CSASVVSTEAFF. The CDR3 DNA sequence: TGCAGTGCTAGTGTGGTAAGCACTGAAGCTTTCTTT.

In its sample, this clone was seen once. This chain joins TRBV16 and TRBJ1-1, with 11 bases matching TRBD1. The CDR3 is 16 amino acids. Germline V gene sequence: CDR1 KGHSY, CDR2 FQNENV. The V and J ends lost 3 bases and 3 bases, in that order; junction bases with no gene match: 6. The CDR3 DNA reads as TGTGCCAGCAGCCAGATGGACAGGGGGCATGACACTGAAGCTTTCTTT. Translation gives CASSQMDRGHDTEAFF.

V is TRBV7-2 and J is TRBJ2-7; D might be TRBD1 (6 bases). Germline V gene sequence: CDR1 SGHTA, CDR2 FQGNSA. The length of the CDR3 is 12 residues. Trimming pared 5 bases from V and 3 bases from J, leaving 8 bases between. The CDR3 sequence: CASSATGYEQYF. DNA for the CDR3: TGTGCCAGCAGCGCGACAGGCTACGAGCAGTACTTC.

The chain joins TRBV29-1 to TRBJ2-7; tentative D call: TRBD2 (5 bases). The germline gives CDR1 SQVTM, CDR2 ANQGSEA. Trimming shortened V by 4 bases and J by 4 bases, and 11 bases separated the two germline ends. This CDR3 contains 12 residues. CDR3 in DNA: TGCAGCGTTGTGAGACGGGGATACGAGCAGTACTTC. Translation: CSVVRRGYEQYF.

The J gene is TRBJ1-6, the V gene TRBV15, with D perhaps TRBD1 (5 bases). The CDR3 loop spans 16 amino acids. Germline loops: CDR1 LNHNV, CDR2 YYDKDF (reference sequence). The V gene lost 1 base and the J gene lost 7 bases, with 14 bases spanning the gap. In nucleotides, the CDR3 is TGTGCCACCAGCAGAGCCCCAGCAGGGAACAATTCACCCCTCCACTTT. It yields the protein CATSRAPAGNNSPLHF.

The CDR3 is CASSSKEGDWSYEQYF. The CDR3 nucleotides read TGTGCCAGCAGCTCCAAAGAAGGGGATTGGTCCTACGAGCAGTACTTC. The chain is built from TRBV11-2 and TRBJ2-7; possible D gene TRBD1, 5 bases. Between the trimmed V and J ends, which lost 4 bases and 1 base, there was a span of 17 bases. The CDR3 runs 16 residues. Germline V lookup: CDR1 SGHAT, CDR2 FQNNGV.

In its sample, this clone was seen once. The CDR3 DNA reads as TGTGCCAGCAGCGCTGATCCGGGCCCTAATGAAAAACTGTTTTTT. Encoded protein: CASSADPGPNEKLFF. This chain joins TRBV9 and TRBJ1-4, with no clear D. V was pared by 3 bases and J by 3 bases, with 12 bases between. CDR3 size: 15 residues. The V gene's germline CDR1 is SGDLS and CDR2 YYNGEE.

This clone appeared a single time. The chain joins TRBV6-2 or TRBV6-3 to TRBJ1-5; no firm D call. This CDR3 is 17 amino acids long. Germline CDR1 MNHEY, CDR2 SVGEGT. The germline V and J ends were trimmed by 2 bases and 3 bases, with 17 bases remaining between them. CDR3 region: CASSYGLGRLLNQPQHF. CDR3 bases: TGTGCCAGCAGTTACGGTCTGGGGAGGCTGCTCAATCAGCCCCAGCATTTT.

This sequence joins TRBV6-1 and TRBJ1-5; no clear D gene. This CDR3 has 13 amino acids. Germline V gene sequence: CDR1 MNHNS, CDR2 SASEGT. With 1 base removed from V and 6 bases from J, the gap between germline ends came to 7 bases. The CDR3 region is CASSEGEAQPQHF. The CDR3 DNA reads TGTGCCAGCAGTGAAGGGGAGGCTCAGCCCCAGCATTTT.